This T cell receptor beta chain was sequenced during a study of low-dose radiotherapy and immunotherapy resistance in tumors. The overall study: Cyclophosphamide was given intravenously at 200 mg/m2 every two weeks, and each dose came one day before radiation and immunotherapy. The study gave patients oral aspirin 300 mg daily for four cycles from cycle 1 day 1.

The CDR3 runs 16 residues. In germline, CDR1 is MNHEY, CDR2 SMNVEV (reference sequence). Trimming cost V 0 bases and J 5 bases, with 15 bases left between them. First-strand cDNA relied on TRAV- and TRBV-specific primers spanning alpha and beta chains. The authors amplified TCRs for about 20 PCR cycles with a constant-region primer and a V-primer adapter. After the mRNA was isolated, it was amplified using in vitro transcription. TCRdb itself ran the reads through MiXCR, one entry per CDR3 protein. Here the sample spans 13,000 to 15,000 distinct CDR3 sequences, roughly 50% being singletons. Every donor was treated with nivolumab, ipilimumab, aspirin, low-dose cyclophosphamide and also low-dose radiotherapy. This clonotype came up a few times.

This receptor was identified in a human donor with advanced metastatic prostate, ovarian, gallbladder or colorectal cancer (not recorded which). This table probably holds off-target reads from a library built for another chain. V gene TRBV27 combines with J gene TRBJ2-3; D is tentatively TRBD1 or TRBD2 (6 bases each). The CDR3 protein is CASSLSGSGAGDTQYF. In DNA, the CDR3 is TGTGCCAGCAGTTTATCGGGGTCGGGGGCAGGAGATACGCAGTATTTT.